Below are 17 T cell receptor beta chains sequenced from a single sample in a study of blood T cell repertoires in COVID-19. TCRdb keeps only in-frame clones here, not all; method: immunoSEQ multiplex PCR. The table records over 40,000 clones, approximately 90% of them present only once. Sequencing input: peripheral blood. These receptors came from a man aged 65 to 85 with acute or convalescent COVID-19.

The J gene is TRBJ2-1, the V gene TRBV2; unclear D gene. Trimming removed 4 bases at V and 2 bases at J, with 15 bases between. Germline-derived CDR1 and CDR2 are SNHLY and FYNNEI. The CDR3 runs 16 residues. The CDR3 nucleotides read TGTGCCAGCAGTGGTGACCTAAGCGTGGCCTACAATGAGCAGTTCTTC. Its protein is CASSGDLSVAYNEQFF.

V and J are TRBV5-1 and TRBJ2-1; 15 nucleotides align to TRBD2. The CDR3 loop spans 16 amino acids. V lost 7 bases and J lost 3; bases outside the gene matches: 5. Germline CDR1 and CDR2: SGHRS and YFSETQ. The CDR3, as DNA: TGCGCCAGCGTCCGGGGACTAGCGGGGGGCTACAATGAGCAGTTCTTC. This sequence encodes CASVRGLAGGYNEQFF.

The genes are TRBV3-1 (or the pseudogene TRBV3-2) and TRBJ2-7, with TRBD1 matching over 11 bases. The CDR3 totals 16 residues. CDR1 LGHDT and CDR2 YNNKEL come from the germline V gene (reference sequence). Trimming took 2 bases from V and 4 from J; bases not matched to a gene: 7. CDR3 in DNA: TGTGCCAGCAGCCAACTGTTCGGGACAGGGGGATACGAGCAGTACTTC. It translates to CASSQLFGTGGYEQYF.

The genes are TRBV11-2 and TRBJ2-7; the match to TRBD1 covers 10 bases. The J segment lost 0 bases and the V segment lost 4 bases, leaving 6 bases of the junction unmatched. The CDR3 contains 16 residues. In germline, CDR1 is SGHAT, CDR2 FQNNGV. This chain's CDR3 is CASSSHGTGVSYEQYF. The DNA of the CDR3 is TGTGCCAGCAGCTCTCACGGGACAGGGGTCTCCTACGAGCAGTACTTC.

The chain uses TRBV5-1 and TRBJ2-3; 7 bases are shared with TRBD1. V shed 4 bases and J 0 bases; nucleotides not matched to a gene: 5. CDR1 and CDR2 (germline): SGHRS, YFSETQ. The CDR3 spans 15 residues. The CDR3 protein is CASSGQDTSTDTQYF. The CDR3 DNA reads TGCGCCAGCAGCGGACAGGATACTAGCACAGATACGCAGTATTTT.

The J gene is TRBJ1-2, the V gene TRBV6-5; 7 bases map to TRBD1. Germline V gives CDR1 MNHEY, CDR2 SVGAGI. The CDR3 runs 15 residues. V trimming: 0 bases; J trimming: 4 bases; junction bases outside the gene matches: 5. CDR3 in DNA: TGTGCCAGCAGTTACTCTCGACAGGGTGTCTATGGCTACACCTTC. Protein product: CASSYSRQGVYGYTF.

The chain uses TRBV6-6 and TRBJ2-7; 10 nucleotides align to TRBD1. J gave up 1 base and V 4 bases, and 4 bases lay outside the gene matches. Germline assignment: CDR1 MNHNY and CDR2 SVGAGI (reference sequence). CDR3 length: 15 residues. In DNA form, the CDR3 reads TGTGCCAGCAGTTCCTGGGGACAGGGGTCCTACGAGCAGTACTTC. Its protein product is CASSSWGQGSYEQYF.

In the case of this clone: The same CDR3 can be traced to other DNA sequences in this sample. The chain employs TRBV5-1 and TRBJ1-2; 8 bases map to TRBD1. The CDR3 is 14 amino acids. With V trimmed by 4 bases and J by 4 bases, 6 bases remained unmatched. Germline V gene lookup returns CDR1 SGHRS and CDR2 YFSETQ. CDR3 in amino acids: CASSPGGQGYGYTF. CDR3 bases: TGCGCCAGCAGCCCCGGAGGACAGGGCTATGGCTACACCTTC.

The rearrangement uses TRBV4-1 and TRBJ1-2, with TRBD1 matching over 8 bases. CDR3 length equals 14 residues. The V gene end was trimmed by 3 bases and the J gene end by 3 bases; junction bases not matched to a gene: 3. Germline-derived CDR1 and CDR2 are MGHRA and YSYEKL. CDR3 nucleotide sequence: TGCGCCAGCAGCCACACACAGGGGGACTATGGCTACACCTTC. It translates to CASSHTQGDYGYTF.

The chain has TRBV12-3 or TRBV12-4 and TRBJ1-6, with TRBD1 matching 9 bases. CDR3 length: 12 amino acids. V lost 2 bases to trimming and J lost 15 bases; unmatched junction nucleotides: 2. The DNA of the CDR3 is TGTGCCAGCAGTTTATGGGACAGGGACCTCCACTTT. This encodes CASSLWDRDLHF.

In its sample, this clone was seen once. The V gene is TRBV4-2, the J gene TRBJ2-7, with D possibly being TRBD1 (6 bases). Germline V gene sequence: CDR1 LGHNA, CDR2 YNFKEQ. V lost 0 bases and J lost 5, with 14 bases in between. The CDR3 covers 15 residues. The DNA of the CDR3 is TGTGCCAGCAGCCAAGATAGAACAGGGCCTAACGAGCAGTACTTC. Protein sequence: CASSQDRTGPNEQYF.

The chain has TRBV2 and TRBJ1-4, with TRBD1 matching 8 bases. Germline V lookup: CDR1 SNHLY, CDR2 FYNNEI. V trimming: 1 base; J trimming: 2 bases; junction bases outside the gene matches: 6. This CDR3 has 17 amino acids. The CDR3 loop is CASSEEDRVNTNEKLFF. The CDR3 DNA follows: TGTGCCAGCAGTGAAGAGGACAGGGTAAATACTAATGAAAAACTGTTTTTT.

CDR3 amino acids: CASIPVLAPGELFF. DNA for the CDR3: TGTGCCAGCATCCCAGTTTTGGCACCCGGGGAGCTGTTTTTT. The chain uses TRBV2 and TRBJ2-2; no reliable D call. The CDR3 sequence is 14 residues long. Germline V CDR1 and CDR2: SNHLY, FYNNEI. V lost 7 bases, J lost 6 bases, and 15 bases lay in between.

The genes are TRBV27 and TRBJ1-1; D not certain. The CDR3 has 13 amino acids. V was shortened by 2 bases and J by 2 bases, with 6 bases between the two germline ends. Germline values: CDR1 MNHEY, CDR2 SMNVEV (reference sequence). In nucleotides, the CDR3 is TGTGCCAGCAGTTTAGTTATCAACACTGAAGCTTTCTTT. It specifies CASSLVINTEAFF.

The chain has TRBV27 and TRBJ1-4, with 8 bases matching TRBD1. Trimming at V came to 6 bases and at J to 7 bases, leaving 16 bases not matched to a gene. This CDR3 is 17 amino acids long. The germline V gene has CDR1 MNHEY and CDR2 SMNVEV (reference sequence). CDR3 in amino acids: CASRGAGQGVELEKLFF. In nucleotides, the CDR3 is TGTGCCAGCAGGGGAGCCGGACAGGGTGTCGAACTTGAAAAACTGTTTTTT. Based on the CDR3 plus reference TRBV27 and TRBJ1-4, the full variable domain is EAQVTQNPRYLITVTGKKLTVTCSQNMNHEYMSWYRQDPGLGLRQIYYSMNVEVTDKGDVPEGYKVSRKEKRNFPLILESPSPNQTSLYFCASRGAGQGVELEKLFFGSGTQLSVL.

This chain joins TRBV4-1 and TRBJ2-1; TRBD1 aligns across 8 bases. Losses at the gene ends were 1 base for V and 4 bases for J; bases not matched to a gene: 0. Germline-derived CDR1 and CDR2 are MGHRA and YSYEKL. The CDR3 consists of 14 residues. Here the CDR3 reads CASSQGTGYNEQFF. The CDR3 DNA is TGCGCCAGCAGCCAAGGGACAGGGTACAATGAGCAGTTCTTC.

The V call is TRBV4-3, the J call TRBJ2-5, with D perhaps TRBD2 (6 bases). CDR1 and CDR2 from the germline V gene are LGHNA and YSLEER. With 3 bases removed from V and 3 bases from J, the gap between germline ends came to 11 bases. The CDR3 is made up of 14 amino acids. The CDR3 DNA is TGCGCCAGCAGCCAGGGAGGCGGGGAAGAGACCCAGTACTTC. It translates to CASSQGGGEETQYF.